The 23 T cell receptor beta chains reported below all come from one sample, sequenced in a study of cytotoxic CD8 clonotypes in ibrutinib-treated CLL. Method: immunoSEQ multiplex PCR; TCRdb's copy keeps in-frame clones and lacks some. The sample lists approximately 320,000 clones, roughly two thirds occurring once. The sequencing used PBMCs, collected after 36 months of ibrutinib treatment. These receptors all stem from a human donor with chronic lymphocytic leukemia.

In this sample, this clone turned up once. V and J are TRBV7-3 and TRBJ2-1, with D possibly TRBD1 on 6 matching bases. Germline-derived CDR1 and CDR2 are SGHTA and FQGTGA. The CDR3 spans 14 residues. V lost 5 bases and J 8 bases, leaving 16 bases between the germline ends. The CDR3, as DNA: TGTGCCAGCAGCCGGGACACGGGTCAAGATGAGCAGTTCTTC. This translates into CASSRDTGQDEQFF.

This chain uses TRBV10-3 with TRBJ2-7; TRBD1 agrees at 10 bases. Trimming at V came to 4 bases and at J to 5 bases, leaving 5 bases not matched to a gene. The CDR3 has 14 residues. Germline loops: CDR1 ENHRY, CDR2 SYGVKD. CDR3 region: CAISVGQGVNEQYF. The CDR3 DNA reads TGTGCCATCAGTGTTGGACAGGGGGTCAACGAGCAGTACTTC.

This chain links TRBV7-2 with TRBJ2-3; 11 nucleotides agree with TRBD2. V lost 4 bases, J lost 6 bases, and 12 bases stayed unmatched. The length of the CDR3 is 17 residues. Germline CDR1 is SGHTA and CDR2 is FQGNSA. The CDR3 sequence is CASSWGSGRGVTDTQYF. The CDR3 DNA follows: TGTGCCAGCAGCTGGGGTAGCGGGAGGGGAGTTACCGATACGCAGTATTTT. The whole variable domain, filled in from reference TRBV7-2 and TRBJ2-3, reads GAGVSQSPSNKVTEKGKDVELRCDPISGHTALYWYRQSLGQGLEFLIYFQGNSAPDKSGLPSDRFSAERTGGSVSTLTIQRTQQEDSAVYLCASSWGSGRGVTDTQYFGPGTRLTVL.

The chain links TRBV27 to TRBJ2-7, with 7 nucleotides matching TRBD2. Trimming took 5 bases from V and 2 from J; bases not matched to a gene: 12. The length of the CDR3 is 16 residues. Looked up from germline, CDR1 is MNHEY and CDR2 is SMNVEV (reference sequence). The DNA of the CDR3 is TGTGCCAGCAGTGCAATAGGACTAGAAGGCCCCTACGAGCAGTACTTC. This sequence encodes CASSAIGLEGPYEQYF.

The chain carries TRBV5-1 and TRBJ2-5; TRBD1 might be the D (5 bases). Germline assignment: CDR1 SGHRS and CDR2 YFSETQ. CDR3 length equals 15 residues. Trimming shortened V by 2 bases and J by 0 bases, and 11 bases separated the two germline ends. The CDR3 coding sequence is TGCGCCAGCAGCTTAGCAGACAGAAACCAAGAGACCCAGTACTTC. Its translation is CASSLADRNQETQYF.

The gene calls are TRBV6-6 and TRBJ2-7, with 10 bases matching TRBD1. CDR3 length: 13 residues. Germline CDR1 reads MNHNY; CDR2 reads SVGAGI (reference sequence). Germline trimming cut 5 bases from V and 10 bases from J; bases unmatched to any gene: 8. Here the CDR3 DNA reads TGTGCCAGCAGTCGGGGACAGGGGACACCTCAGTACTTC. Its protein is CASSRGQGTPQYF.

The J gene is TRBJ1-5, the V gene TRBV5-8; 7 bases align to TRBD1. Germline CDR1 and CDR2: SGHTS and YDEGEE. The CDR3 loop spans 15 amino acids. V was pared by 3 bases and J by 3 bases, with 6 bases of the junction left unmatched. This CDR3 reads CASSSGTAFNQPQHF. CDR3 nucleotides: TGTGCCAGCAGCTCCGGGACAGCCTTCAATCAGCCCCAGCATTTT.

The chain joins TRBV29-1 to TRBJ2-1; 7 bases fit TRBD1. The CDR3 sequence is 14 residues long. Losses at the gene ends were 3 bases for V and 2 bases for J; bases not matched to a gene: 4. Germline V gene lookup returns CDR1 SQVTM and CDR2 ANQGSEA. The chain's CDR3 is CSVDRGQAYNEQFF. CDR3 nucleotide sequence: TGCAGCGTTGATAGGGGGCAGGCCTACAATGAGCAGTTCTTC.

V usage is TRBV6-6 and J usage is TRBJ1-5; 7 positions agree with TRBD1. The germline V gene encodes CDR1 MNHNY and CDR2 SVGAGI (reference sequence). This CDR3 is built from 13 residues. V lost 6 bases to trimming and J lost 1 base; unmatched junction nucleotides: 0. The CDR3 loop is CASRTGSNQPQHF. CDR3 bases: TGTGCCAGCAGGACAGGGAGCAATCAGCCCCAGCATTTT.

V and J are TRBV27 and TRBJ2-5, with D possibly being TRBD2 (6 bases). Germline V gene sequence: CDR1 MNHEY, CDR2 SMNVEV (reference sequence). V lost 6 bases to trimming and J lost 2 bases, with 19 bases between them. This CDR3 region has 16 residues. The CDR3 DNA is TGTGCCAGCAGCCCCGTGGAGGGGTCGCTTCAAGAGACCCAGTACTTC. Translation gives CASSPVEGSLQETQYF.

The chain couples TRBV9 to TRBJ2-2; D gene ambiguous. Germline V gene lookup returns CDR1 SGDLS and CDR2 YYNGEE. CDR3 length: 15 residues. V lost 2 bases and J lost 0, with 8 bases in between. CDR3 in amino acids: CASSVFGSNTGELFF. CDR3 sequence (DNA): TGTGCCAGCAGCGTTTTTGGATCGAACACCGGGGAGCTGTTTTTT.

This clone came up once. The J gene is TRBJ2-5, the V gene TRBV10-2; D gene ambiguous. The CDR3 has 14 residues. Between the trimmed V and J ends, which lost 1 base and 4 bases, there was a span of 10 bases. Per germline, CDR1 WSHSY and CDR2 SAAADI. Here the CDR3 reads CASSEFGVRETQYF. The CDR3 DNA is TGCGCCAGCAGTGAGTTTGGGGTTAGAGAGACCCAGTACTTC.

This clone came up a few times. The J gene is TRBJ1-6, the V gene TRBV5-4; D unclear. Germline V gene lookup returns CDR1 SGHNT and CDR2 YYREEE (reference sequence). This CDR3 is built from 15 residues. The V and J ends lost 4 bases and 7 bases respectively, with 15 bases between them. CDR3 nucleotide sequence: TGTGCCAGCAGCCCCCCGTTCTGGGAAAATTCACCCCTCCACTTT. This translates into CASSPPFWENSPLHF.

The J gene is TRBJ2-5, the V gene TRBV27; D remains ambiguous. CDR1 and CDR2 from the germline V gene are MNHEY and SMNVEV (reference sequence). The CDR3 sequence is 13 residues long. V lost 4 bases to trimming and J lost 7 bases, with 13 bases between them. The CDR3 bases are TGTGCCAGCAGTTCGGAAGTCATCGGGACCCAGTACTTC. As protein: CASSSEVIGTQYF.

This clone was recorded a few times. The rearrangement joins TRBV19 to TRBJ2-7; a weak D match, TRBD1 (6 bases). Trimming removed 5 bases from V and 3 bases from J, with 11 bases in between. Germline CDR1 LNHDA, CDR2 SQIVND (reference sequence). The CDR3 extends over 13 amino acids. This CDR3 is CASSPGQLYEQYF. The CDR3 coding sequence is TGTGCCAGTAGTCCGGGACAACTCTACGAGCAGTACTTC.

This chain joins TRBV18 and TRBJ2-3; the D is unclear. The CDR3 has 14 amino acids. Trimming cost V 3 bases and J 4 bases, with 11 bases left between them. Germline-derived CDR1 and CDR2 are KGHSH and LQKENI. The CDR3 reads CASSPNWMSDTQYF. CDR3 DNA sequence: TGTGCCAGCTCACCTAATTGGATGTCAGATACGCAGTATTTT.

The rearrangement joins TRBV5-1 to TRBJ2-1, with a possible D match to TRBD2 (6 bases). Trimming pared 5 bases from V and 2 bases from J, leaving 11 bases between. Germline assignment: CDR1 SGHRS and CDR2 YFSETQ. The CDR3 covers 14 residues. CDR3 nucleotide sequence: TGCGCCAGCAGGAGGGACTTTCCCTACAATGAGCAGTTCTTC. Translating it yields CASRRDFPYNEQFF. The whole variable domain, filled in from reference TRBV5-1 and TRBJ2-1, reads KAGVTQTPRYLIKTRGQQVTLSCSPISGHRSVSWYQQTPGQGLQFLFEYFSETQRNKGNFPGRFSGRQFSNSRSEMNVSTLELGDSALYLCASRRDFPYNEQFFGPGTRLTVL.

CDR3 amino acids: CASTQGTIQYF. CDR3 bases: TGTGCCAGCACGCAGGGAACCATTCAGTACTTC. This chain uses TRBV28 with TRBJ2-4; tentatively, D is TRBD1 (5 bases). The CDR3 totals 11 residues. V lost 7 bases, J lost 9 bases, and 10 bases lay in between. Germline loops: CDR1 MDHEN, CDR2 SYDVKM.

V usage is TRBV6-5 and J usage is TRBJ1-2; TRBD1 matches 12 bases. J lost 3 bases, V lost 10 bases, and 6 bases had no gene match. Germline lookup yields CDR1 MNHEY and CDR2 SVGAGI. The CDR3 contains 14 residues. The CDR3 coding sequence is TGTGCCACCAGGGGACAGGGGGCGGACTATGGCTACACCTTC. Protein: CATRGQGADYGYTF.

The gene calls are TRBV9 and TRBJ1-2; no clear D gene. The CDR3 is 10 residues long. Germline V CDR1 and CDR2: SGDLS, YYNGEE. The ends were cut back, 3 bases at V and 8 bases at J, with 5 bases in the middle. Written as DNA, the CDR3 is TGTGCCAGCAGCGGTAAAGGCTACACCTTC. Its translation: CASSGKGYTF.

The CDR3 DNA reads as TGCGCCAGCAGCTTGGATGGGCAGGGGGGCTACGAGCAGTACTTC. Translating it yields CASSLDGQGGYEQYF. The chain recombines TRBV5-1 with TRBJ2-7; a possible D gene is TRBD1 (7 bases). V was trimmed by 0 bases and J by 3 bases, leaving 13 bases between them. The CDR3 contains 15 residues. Germline assignment: CDR1 SGHRS and CDR2 YFSETQ.

In its sample, this clone was seen a few times. The CDR3 loop is CASSRQGRNEQFF. Written as DNA, the CDR3 is TGTGCCAGCAGTCGACAGGGTCGGAATGAGCAGTTCTTC. The chain carries TRBV25-1 and TRBJ2-1; 7 bases map to TRBD1. This CDR3 comprises 13 residues. Looked up from germline, CDR1 is MGHDK and CDR2 is SYGVNS. The ends lost 5 bases at V and 7 bases at J; junction bases unmatched: 5. Using reference TRBV25-1 and TRBJ2-1 for the parts outside the CDR3, the full variable domain is EADIYQTPRYLVIGTGKKITLECSQTMGHDKMYWYQQDPGMELHLIHYSYGVNSTEKGDLSSESTVSRIRTEHFPLTLESARPSHTSQYLCASSRQGRNEQFFGPGTRLTVL.

The chain joins TRBV6-5 to TRBJ2-1; 11 bases agree with TRBD2. The CDR3 is made up of 16 amino acids. CDR1 MNHEY and CDR2 SVGAGI come from the germline V gene. Trimming removed 3 bases from V and 6 bases from J; junction bases left unmatched: 7. CDR3 loop: CASSYALAGGINEQFF. The CDR3 coding sequence is TGTGCCAGCAGTTATGCCCTAGCGGGGGGTATCAATGAGCAGTTCTTC.